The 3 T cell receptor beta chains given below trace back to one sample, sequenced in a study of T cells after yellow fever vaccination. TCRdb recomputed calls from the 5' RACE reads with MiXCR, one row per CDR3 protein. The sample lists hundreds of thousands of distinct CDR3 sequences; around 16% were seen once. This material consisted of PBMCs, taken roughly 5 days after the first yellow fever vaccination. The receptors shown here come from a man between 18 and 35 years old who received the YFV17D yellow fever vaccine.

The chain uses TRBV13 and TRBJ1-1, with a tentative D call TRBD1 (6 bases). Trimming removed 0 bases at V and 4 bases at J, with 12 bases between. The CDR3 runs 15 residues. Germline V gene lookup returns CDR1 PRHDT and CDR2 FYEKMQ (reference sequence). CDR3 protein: CASSLGRGAATEAFF. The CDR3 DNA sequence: TGTGCCAGCAGCTTAGGGCGGGGGGCGGCCACTGAAGCTTTCTTT.

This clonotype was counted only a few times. DNA of the CDR3: TGTGCCAGCAGTGGTAGGACAGAGAACACTGAAGCTTTCTTT. Translated, it gives CASSGRTENTEAFF. This sequence joins TRBV2 and TRBJ1-1; D is perhaps TRBD1 (6 bases). V was shortened by 4 bases and J by 1 base, with 10 bases between the two germline ends. From germline, CDR1 is SNHLY and CDR2 FYNNEI. This CDR3 spans 14 amino acids. The complete variable domain, with remaining parts taken from reference TRBV2 and TRBJ1-1, reads EPEVTQTPSHQVTQMGQEVILRCVPISNHLYFYWYRQILGQKVEFLVSFYNNEISEKSEIFDDQFSVERPDGSNFTLKIRSTKLEDSAMYFCASSGRTENTEAFFGQGTRLTVV.

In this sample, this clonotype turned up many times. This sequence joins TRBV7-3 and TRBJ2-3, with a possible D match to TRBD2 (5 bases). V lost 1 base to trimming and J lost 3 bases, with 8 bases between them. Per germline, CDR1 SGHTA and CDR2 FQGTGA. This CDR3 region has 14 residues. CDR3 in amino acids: CASSLNTGTDTQYF. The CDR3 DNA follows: TGTGCCAGCAGCTTAAACACGGGGACAGATACGCAGTATTTT. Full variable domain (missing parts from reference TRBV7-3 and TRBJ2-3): GAGVSQTPSNKVTEKGKYVELRCDPISGHTALYWYRQSLGQGPEFLIYFQGTGAADDSGLPNDRFFAVRPEGSVSTLKIQRTERGDSAVYLCASSLNTGTDTQYFGPGTRLTVL.